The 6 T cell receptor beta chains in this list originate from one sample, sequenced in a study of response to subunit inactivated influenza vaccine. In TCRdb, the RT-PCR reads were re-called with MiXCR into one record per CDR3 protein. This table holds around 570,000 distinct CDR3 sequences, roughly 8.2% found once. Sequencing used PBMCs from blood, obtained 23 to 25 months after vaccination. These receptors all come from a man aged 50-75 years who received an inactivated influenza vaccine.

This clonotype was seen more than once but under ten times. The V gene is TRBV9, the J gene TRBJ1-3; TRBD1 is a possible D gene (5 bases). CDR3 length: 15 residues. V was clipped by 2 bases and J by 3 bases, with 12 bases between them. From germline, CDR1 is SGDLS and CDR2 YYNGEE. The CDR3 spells CASSVTGTIGNTIYF. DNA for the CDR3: TGTGCCAGCAGCGTGACTGGGACGATTGGAAACACCATATATTTT.

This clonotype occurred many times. The CDR3 bases are TGTGCCAGCAGCTTATCTTACCTCGGGCGGGAGGGAGATACGCAGTATTTT. Amino acids: CASSLSYLGREGDTQYF. The chain links TRBV7-2 to TRBJ2-3, with 9 positions matching TRBD2. The CDR3 consists of 17 residues. V was clipped by 2 bases and J by 5 bases; unmatched bases: 11. Germline V lookup: CDR1 SGHTA, CDR2 FQGNSA.

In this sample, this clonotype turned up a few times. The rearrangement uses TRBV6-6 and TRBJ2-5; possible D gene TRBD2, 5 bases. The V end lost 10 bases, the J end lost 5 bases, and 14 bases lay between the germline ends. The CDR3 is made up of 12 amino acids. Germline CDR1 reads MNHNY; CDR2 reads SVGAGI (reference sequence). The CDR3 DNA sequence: TGTGCCATCCGAGGGATCGAGGAGACCCAGTACTTC. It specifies CAIRGIEETQYF.

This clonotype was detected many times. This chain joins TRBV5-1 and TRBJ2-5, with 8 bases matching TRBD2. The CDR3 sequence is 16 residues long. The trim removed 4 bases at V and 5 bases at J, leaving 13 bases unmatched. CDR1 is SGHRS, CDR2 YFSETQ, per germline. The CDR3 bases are TGCGCCAGCAGCGTGAACGGACTAGCAAGGTCGGAGACCCAGTACTTC. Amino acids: CASSVNGLARSETQYF.

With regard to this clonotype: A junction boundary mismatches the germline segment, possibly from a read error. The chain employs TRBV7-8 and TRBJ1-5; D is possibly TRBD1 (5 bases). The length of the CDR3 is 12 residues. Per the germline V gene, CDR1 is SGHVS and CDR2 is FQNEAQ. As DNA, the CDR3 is TGTGCCAGCAGTAAGATGGGGCCGCCCCAGCAGTTT. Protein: CASSKMGPPQQF.

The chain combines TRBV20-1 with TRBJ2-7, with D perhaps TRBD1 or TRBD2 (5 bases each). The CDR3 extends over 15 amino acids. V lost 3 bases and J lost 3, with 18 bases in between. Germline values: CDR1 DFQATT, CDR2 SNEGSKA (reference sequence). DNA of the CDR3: TGCAGTGCTAGGGTCGCCATGGGGACCGACTACGAGCAGTACTTC. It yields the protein CSARVAMGTDYEQYF.